This T cell receptor (beta chain) was obtained from a study of cytomegalovirus exposure and HLA in healthy donors (dated by TCRdb to about 2017). The study in broad terms: A later analysis indicated that the roughly 130 validation repertoires were generated on the platform also employed for the 650 to 850 repertoires of the first cohort. Besides the first cohort of under 700 subjects, a separate validation cohort made up of roughly 120 different subjects was used. The study aimed to test whether cataloging public T cell receptors could reveal signatures of past pathogen exposure. The study combined high-throughput TCR immunosequencing, statistical association of individual TCRs with disease status, and machine learning to predict cytomegalovirus infection status.

The library was obtained by the immunoSEQ multiplex PCR assay. As for the original processing: A statistical classification framework was developed to diagnose cytomegalovirus status using the catalog of TCR beta chain sequences. TCRdb took this table from immuneACCESS and kept in-frame rearrangements with V and J called. Such tables lack part of the clones; where checked against another copy, unresolved V genes explain under half of the gap, and the rest is unexplained. V, J and clone size are those of that table, while D and trimming were read from the DNA. Present in this sample are under 80,000 clones, approximately 94% of which were seen just once. The ten biggest clones cover more than 3% of the sample. Study-wide conclusions, independent of this receptor: Most TCR sequences were observed very rarely across donors, whereas some public TCRs were present in many individuals. In the study, 150 to 200 TCR beta chains were listed as associated with cytomegalovirus. The authors suggested that the approach could potentially be generalized to other disease states and immunological phenotypes. The classifier was reported to diagnose cytomegalovirus status with high specificity and sensitivity in both the original and validation cohorts. A few of the identified cytomegalovirus-associated TCR beta chains were confirmed in vitro to be specific for cytomegalovirus antigens. The validation cohort had no HLA typing available for a later analysis, so co-occurrence within that cohort was assessed over all 110 or so repertoires. Of the cluster scores, around 95% were above 0 in a later analysis, which found that TCRs clustered in the first cohort also tended to co-occur in the 110 or so validation repertoires.

Concerning this clone itself: This clone's antigen is unknown. Base quality data are lacking; no much larger clone is found one base away.

Donors formed part of the validation cohort, which comprised about 130 subjects and was distinct from the first cohort of roughly 600 subjects. The CDR3 has 15 amino acids, counting the end cysteine and phenylalanine. Only CDR3 DNA is held: 45 bases, read in frame from base 1. Taken from the germline V gene, the CDR1 and CDR2 loops are SGHRS and YFSETQ. Trimming at the junction amounts to 0 bases on V and 8 bases on J, and the germline ends lie 15 bases apart. This receptor was taken from a woman under 30 in good health and CMV-seropositive. This chain is built from TRBV5-1 and TRBJ2-1; the D region possibly corresponds to TRBD2 (6 bases align). The specimen was PBMCs. The CDR3: CASSLGQGLGDEQFF. The DNA sequence reads TGCGCCAGCAGCTTGGGGCAGGGACTTGGGGATGAGCAGTTCTTC.